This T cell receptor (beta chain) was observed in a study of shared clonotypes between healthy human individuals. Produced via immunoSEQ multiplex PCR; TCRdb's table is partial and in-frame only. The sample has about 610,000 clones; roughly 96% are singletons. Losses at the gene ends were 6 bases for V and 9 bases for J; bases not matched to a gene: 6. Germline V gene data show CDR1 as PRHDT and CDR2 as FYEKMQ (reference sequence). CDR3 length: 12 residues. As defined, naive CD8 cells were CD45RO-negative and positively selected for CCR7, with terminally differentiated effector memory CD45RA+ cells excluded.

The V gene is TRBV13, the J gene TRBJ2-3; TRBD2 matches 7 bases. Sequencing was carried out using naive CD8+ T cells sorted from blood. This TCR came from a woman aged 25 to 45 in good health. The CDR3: CASSSTGGTQYF. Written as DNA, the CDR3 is TGTGCCAGCAGTTCCACCGGGGGGACGCAGTATTTT.